This T cell receptor (beta chain) came from a study of control samples from healthy donors and cancer patients. Clones were sequenced by immunoSEQ multiplex PCR, and TCRdb holds only the in-frame ones, with some missing. Of about 170,000 clones in the sample, about 94% were seen once. The CDR3 contains 15 residues. V shed 5 bases and J 4 bases; nucleotides not matched to a gene: 7. Germline-derived CDR1 and CDR2 are MGHRA and YSYEKL. The chain recombines TRBV4-1 with TRBJ1-4; TRBD1 matches at 7 bases. The sequencing sample was made of blood. The origin of this receptor is a woman in her sixties in good health. The CDR3 nucleotides are TGCGCCAGCAGCGGCCGGGACAGACTTAATGAAAAACTGTTTTTT. Its translation: CASSGRDRLNEKLFF.